The rows below give T cell receptor beta chains drawn from one sample of a study of shared clonotypes between healthy human individuals. Measured with immunoSEQ multiplex PCR; TCRdb has only the in-frame clones, and not every one. This repertoire shows 550,000 to 850,000 clones, approximately 77% found once; its top ten account for about 1.7%. What was sequenced was memory CD4+ T cells sorted from blood. The receptors stem from a woman aged 25-40 years in good health. Each CDR3 is given with its conserved first and last residue. Fields, in order: V gene, D gene, clone size, J gene, CDR3 DNA, CDR3 protein. The D gene is left open where the match is weak. The listing skips clone size in some rows; elsewhere it reads once, few, many or a size class.

TRBV2,NA,few,TRBJ2-2,TGTGCCAGCAAAGGGATCGTTAAGGACACCGGGGAGCTGTTTTTT,CASKGIVKDTGELFF
TRBV11-2,NA,few,TRBJ1-2,TGTGCCAGCAGCTCGGTTAACTATGGCTACACCTTC,CASSSVNYGYTF
TRBV7-2,NA,many,TRBJ2-1,TGTGCCAGCAGCTTAGGGCTACCCGAGCAGTTCTTC,CASSLGLPEQFF
TRBV9,NA,NA,TRBJ2-1,TGTGCCAGCAGCGTAGAAGGCAGACCATACAATGAGCAGTTCTTC,CASSVEGRPYNEQFF
TRBV6-5,TRBD2,NA,TRBJ2-7,TGTGCCAGCAGTATCAGCGGGAGGGCGTTCTACGAGCAGTACTTC,CASSISGRAFYEQYF
TRBV18,TRBD1,NA,TRBJ1-4,TGTGCCAGCTCACGAGACAGGGCCCTGAATGAAAAACTGTTTTTT,CASSRDRALNEKLFF
TRBV7-2,TRBD2,NA,TRBJ2-5,TGTGCCAGCAGCCCCCAGCTCAGCGGGAGCGGAGAGCAGTACTTC,CASSPQLSGSGEQYF
TRBV27,TRBD1,NA,TRBJ2-7,TGTGCCAGCAGTTCGGGACAGGGAGTCTACGAGCAGTACTTC,CASSSGQGVYEQYF
TRBV10-3,TRBD2,NA,TRBJ2-1,TGTGCCATCAGTGAGACAGCGGGAGGCTCCTACAATGAGCAGTTCTTC,CAISETAGGSYNEQFF
TRBV6-5,NA,NA,TRBJ2-7,TGTGCCAGCAGTAATTACGAGCAGTACTTC,CASSNYEQYF
TRBV5-1,TRBD1,many,TRBJ2-1,TGCGCCAGCCTATTAGGGGACAGGGACTACAATGAGCAGTTCTTC,CASLLGDRDYNEQFF
TRBV29-1,TRBD2,NA,TRBJ2-1,TGCAGCGTTAGTGGACTAGCGGGAGTCCTAAATGAGCAGTTCTTC,CSVSGLAGVLNEQFF
TRBV6-6,NA,NA,TRBJ2-7,TGTGCCAGCAGTCGGAGGACCCCCTCCTACGAGCAGTACTTC,CASSRRTPSYEQYF
TRBV9,NA,NA,TRBJ2-1,TGTGCCAGCAGCGCGCGTCAGGGAAATGAGCAGTTCTTC,CASSARQGNEQFF
TRBV2,NA,NA,TRBJ1-2,TGTGCCAGCACCCCTTCAGGCCTCTATGGCTACACCTTC,CASTPSGLYGYTF
TRBV7-2,TRBD2,NA,TRBJ2-1,TGTGCCAGCAGCTTAAGAGGTGGGCTAGCGGGAGGTTACTTCCATGAGCAGTTCTTC,CASSLRGGLAGGYFHEQFF
TRBV28,NA,once,TRBJ2-2,TGTGCCAGCAGACGGCCGATGAACACCGGGGAGCTGTTTTTT,CASRRPMNTGELFF
TRBV10-3,TRBD2,NA,TRBJ2-7,TGTGCCATCAGTGAAGCCCAGCGGGAGATCTACGAGCAGTACTTC,CAISEAQREIYEQYF
TRBV9,NA,NA,TRBJ1-2,TGTGCCAGCAGCCCACAGGGTCGGTGGGATGGCTACACCTTC,CASSPQGRWDGYTF
TRBV5-5,NA,NA,TRBJ1-2,TGTGCCAGCAGTCCAACCGGGGGGGACTATGGCTACACCTTC,CASSPTGGDYGYTF
TRBV6-1,NA,many,TRBJ2-6,TGTGCCAGCAGTGAAGCGCTGGGACACTCTGGGGCCAACGTCCTGACTTTC,CASSEALGHSGANVLTF
TRBV28,NA,NA,TRBJ2-1,TGTGCCAGCAGTTTCCGGGGGCGGAATGAGCAGTTCTTC,CASSFRGRNEQFF
TRBV15,NA,few,TRBJ1-6,TGTGCCACCAGCAGAGAACCCATTCCGCTGGGGGCAGGTAATTCACCCCTCCACTTT,CATSREPIPLGAGNSPLHF
TRBV5-1,NA,NA,TRBJ2-3,TGCGCCAGCAGCTTGGCCGATAGGGGCTGGGGGGATACGCAGTATTTT,CASSLADRGWGDTQYF
TRBV7-7,TRBD1,once,TRBJ1-2,TGTGCCAGCAGTTGGGGACAGGGGGCGAATGGCTACACCTTC,CASSWGQGANGYTF
TRBV19,NA,NA,TRBJ2-1,TGTGCCAGTAAAGCAGCGGACCGGCTGGAGCAGTTCTTC,CASKAADRLEQFF
TRBV18,NA,NA,TRBJ1-4,TGTGCCAGCTCACCAAGTGGGTCTCTGGGACTAAATGAAAAACTGTTTTTT,CASSPSGSLGLNEKLFF
TRBV5-1,NA,NA,TRBJ2-7,TGCGCCAGCAGCGAAACCCTTTCCTACGAGCAGTACTTC,CASSETLSYEQYF
TRBV18,NA,NA,TRBJ2-1,TGTGCCAGCTCAACCGGGACACACAATGAGCAGTTCTTC,CASSTGTHNEQFF
TRBV12-2,NA,NA,TRBJ2-4,TGTGCAAGTCGCCCAGAACAGGGTGGAAAAAACATTCAGTACTTC,CASRPEQGGKNIQYF
TRBV5-1,NA,NA,TRBJ2-7,TGCGCCAGCAGCTTCGGCGGGACAGCCTCCTACGAGCAGTACTTC,CASSFGGTASYEQYF
TRBV27,NA,NA,TRBJ2-7,TGTGCCAGCAATCAAGGGACGGGCTACGAGCAGTACTTC,CASNQGTGYEQYF
TRBV5-4,NA,NA,TRBJ2-1,TGTGCCAGCAGCTTGGACACTGGGCATGGCAATGAGCAGTTCTTC,CASSLDTGHGNEQFF
TRBV7-6,NA,NA,TRBJ2-7,TGTGCCAGCAGCTTAAGGCAGGATTACGAGCAGTACTTC,CASSLRQDYEQYF
TRBV4-2,TRBD2,few,TRBJ2-7,TGTGCCAGCAGCCAGGGACTAGCGGGATTCCCCTACGAGCAGTACTTC,CASSQGLAGFPYEQYF
TRBV5-1,NA,few,TRBJ1-4,TGCGCCAGCAAAAGTAGGGCGGAGGTTAATGAAAAACTGTTTTTT,CASKSRAEVNEKLFF
TRBV6-1,TRBD2,NA,TRBJ2-7,TGTGCCAGCAGGGGAGGGACGGGACTAGCTTTGGAGCAGTACTTC,CASRGGTGLALEQYF
TRBV28,NA,NA,TRBJ2-7,TGTGCCAGCAGTTCCCCGGGACTGGCCTCCTACGAGCAGTACTTC,CASSSPGLASYEQYF
TRBV5-1,NA,NA,TRBJ2-7,TGCGCCAGCAGCAGGGAACAGGGTACCCATCAAGAGCAGTACTTC,CASSREQGTHQEQYF
TRBV30,NA,NA,TRBJ2-6,TGTGCCTGGAGTGTATGGACAGGGAGGGCCTCTGGGGCCAACGTCCTGACTTTC,CAWSVWTGRASGANVLTF
TRBV7-2,NA,NA,TRBJ2-2,TGTGCCAGCAGGCACGCAGGGAACACCGGGGAGCTGTTTTTT,CASRHAGNTGELFF
TRBV29-1,TRBD2,few,TRBJ2-1,TGCAGCGTTGAGACTAGCGTGGGGTACAATGAGCAGTTCTTC,CSVETSVGYNEQFF
TRBV10-1,TRBD1,few,TRBJ2-3,TGCGCCAGCAGCCAGACAGGGTTTAGCACAGATACGCAGTATTTT,CASSQTGFSTDTQYF
TRBV4-2,NA,NA,TRBJ2-3,TGTGCCAGCAGCCAAGAGATACAAGATACGCAGTATTTT,CASSQEIQDTQYF
TRBV28,NA,many,TRBJ1-1,TGTGCCAGCAGTTCATTGGGGGGCGCCGGAAACACTGAAGCTTTCTTT,CASSSLGGAGNTEAFF
TRBV6-5,TRBD1,NA,TRBJ2-1,TGTGCCAGCAGCTGGGGACAGGGTGAGGATGAGCAGTTCTTC,CASSWGQGEDEQFF
TRBV18,NA,NA,TRBJ2-5,TGTGCCAGCTCACCGGTGGAGGAGACCCAGTACTTC,CASSPVEETQYF
TRBV28,NA,once,TRBJ1-2,TGTGCCAGCGGCCTCGAAGTCAACACCTTC,CASGLEVNTF
TRBV19,NA,NA,TRBJ2-5,TGTGCCAGGCGTCTGCCGGCCGTCAAAGAGACCCAGTACTTC,CARRLPAVKETQYF
TRBV28,NA,NA,TRBJ1-1,TGTGCCAGCAGTTTATTTCATGCAAGGGATTGGAACACTGAAGCTTTCTTT,CASSLFHARDWNTEAFF
TRBV21-1,NA,NA,TRBJ1-2,TGTGCCAGCCGACGCCAGGGAGGCTATGGCTACACCTTC,CASRRQGGYGYTF
TRBV11-3,NA,NA,TRBJ2-1,TGTGCCAGCAGCCGTGGGCTCGGGAATGAGCAGTTCTTC,CASSRGLGNEQFF